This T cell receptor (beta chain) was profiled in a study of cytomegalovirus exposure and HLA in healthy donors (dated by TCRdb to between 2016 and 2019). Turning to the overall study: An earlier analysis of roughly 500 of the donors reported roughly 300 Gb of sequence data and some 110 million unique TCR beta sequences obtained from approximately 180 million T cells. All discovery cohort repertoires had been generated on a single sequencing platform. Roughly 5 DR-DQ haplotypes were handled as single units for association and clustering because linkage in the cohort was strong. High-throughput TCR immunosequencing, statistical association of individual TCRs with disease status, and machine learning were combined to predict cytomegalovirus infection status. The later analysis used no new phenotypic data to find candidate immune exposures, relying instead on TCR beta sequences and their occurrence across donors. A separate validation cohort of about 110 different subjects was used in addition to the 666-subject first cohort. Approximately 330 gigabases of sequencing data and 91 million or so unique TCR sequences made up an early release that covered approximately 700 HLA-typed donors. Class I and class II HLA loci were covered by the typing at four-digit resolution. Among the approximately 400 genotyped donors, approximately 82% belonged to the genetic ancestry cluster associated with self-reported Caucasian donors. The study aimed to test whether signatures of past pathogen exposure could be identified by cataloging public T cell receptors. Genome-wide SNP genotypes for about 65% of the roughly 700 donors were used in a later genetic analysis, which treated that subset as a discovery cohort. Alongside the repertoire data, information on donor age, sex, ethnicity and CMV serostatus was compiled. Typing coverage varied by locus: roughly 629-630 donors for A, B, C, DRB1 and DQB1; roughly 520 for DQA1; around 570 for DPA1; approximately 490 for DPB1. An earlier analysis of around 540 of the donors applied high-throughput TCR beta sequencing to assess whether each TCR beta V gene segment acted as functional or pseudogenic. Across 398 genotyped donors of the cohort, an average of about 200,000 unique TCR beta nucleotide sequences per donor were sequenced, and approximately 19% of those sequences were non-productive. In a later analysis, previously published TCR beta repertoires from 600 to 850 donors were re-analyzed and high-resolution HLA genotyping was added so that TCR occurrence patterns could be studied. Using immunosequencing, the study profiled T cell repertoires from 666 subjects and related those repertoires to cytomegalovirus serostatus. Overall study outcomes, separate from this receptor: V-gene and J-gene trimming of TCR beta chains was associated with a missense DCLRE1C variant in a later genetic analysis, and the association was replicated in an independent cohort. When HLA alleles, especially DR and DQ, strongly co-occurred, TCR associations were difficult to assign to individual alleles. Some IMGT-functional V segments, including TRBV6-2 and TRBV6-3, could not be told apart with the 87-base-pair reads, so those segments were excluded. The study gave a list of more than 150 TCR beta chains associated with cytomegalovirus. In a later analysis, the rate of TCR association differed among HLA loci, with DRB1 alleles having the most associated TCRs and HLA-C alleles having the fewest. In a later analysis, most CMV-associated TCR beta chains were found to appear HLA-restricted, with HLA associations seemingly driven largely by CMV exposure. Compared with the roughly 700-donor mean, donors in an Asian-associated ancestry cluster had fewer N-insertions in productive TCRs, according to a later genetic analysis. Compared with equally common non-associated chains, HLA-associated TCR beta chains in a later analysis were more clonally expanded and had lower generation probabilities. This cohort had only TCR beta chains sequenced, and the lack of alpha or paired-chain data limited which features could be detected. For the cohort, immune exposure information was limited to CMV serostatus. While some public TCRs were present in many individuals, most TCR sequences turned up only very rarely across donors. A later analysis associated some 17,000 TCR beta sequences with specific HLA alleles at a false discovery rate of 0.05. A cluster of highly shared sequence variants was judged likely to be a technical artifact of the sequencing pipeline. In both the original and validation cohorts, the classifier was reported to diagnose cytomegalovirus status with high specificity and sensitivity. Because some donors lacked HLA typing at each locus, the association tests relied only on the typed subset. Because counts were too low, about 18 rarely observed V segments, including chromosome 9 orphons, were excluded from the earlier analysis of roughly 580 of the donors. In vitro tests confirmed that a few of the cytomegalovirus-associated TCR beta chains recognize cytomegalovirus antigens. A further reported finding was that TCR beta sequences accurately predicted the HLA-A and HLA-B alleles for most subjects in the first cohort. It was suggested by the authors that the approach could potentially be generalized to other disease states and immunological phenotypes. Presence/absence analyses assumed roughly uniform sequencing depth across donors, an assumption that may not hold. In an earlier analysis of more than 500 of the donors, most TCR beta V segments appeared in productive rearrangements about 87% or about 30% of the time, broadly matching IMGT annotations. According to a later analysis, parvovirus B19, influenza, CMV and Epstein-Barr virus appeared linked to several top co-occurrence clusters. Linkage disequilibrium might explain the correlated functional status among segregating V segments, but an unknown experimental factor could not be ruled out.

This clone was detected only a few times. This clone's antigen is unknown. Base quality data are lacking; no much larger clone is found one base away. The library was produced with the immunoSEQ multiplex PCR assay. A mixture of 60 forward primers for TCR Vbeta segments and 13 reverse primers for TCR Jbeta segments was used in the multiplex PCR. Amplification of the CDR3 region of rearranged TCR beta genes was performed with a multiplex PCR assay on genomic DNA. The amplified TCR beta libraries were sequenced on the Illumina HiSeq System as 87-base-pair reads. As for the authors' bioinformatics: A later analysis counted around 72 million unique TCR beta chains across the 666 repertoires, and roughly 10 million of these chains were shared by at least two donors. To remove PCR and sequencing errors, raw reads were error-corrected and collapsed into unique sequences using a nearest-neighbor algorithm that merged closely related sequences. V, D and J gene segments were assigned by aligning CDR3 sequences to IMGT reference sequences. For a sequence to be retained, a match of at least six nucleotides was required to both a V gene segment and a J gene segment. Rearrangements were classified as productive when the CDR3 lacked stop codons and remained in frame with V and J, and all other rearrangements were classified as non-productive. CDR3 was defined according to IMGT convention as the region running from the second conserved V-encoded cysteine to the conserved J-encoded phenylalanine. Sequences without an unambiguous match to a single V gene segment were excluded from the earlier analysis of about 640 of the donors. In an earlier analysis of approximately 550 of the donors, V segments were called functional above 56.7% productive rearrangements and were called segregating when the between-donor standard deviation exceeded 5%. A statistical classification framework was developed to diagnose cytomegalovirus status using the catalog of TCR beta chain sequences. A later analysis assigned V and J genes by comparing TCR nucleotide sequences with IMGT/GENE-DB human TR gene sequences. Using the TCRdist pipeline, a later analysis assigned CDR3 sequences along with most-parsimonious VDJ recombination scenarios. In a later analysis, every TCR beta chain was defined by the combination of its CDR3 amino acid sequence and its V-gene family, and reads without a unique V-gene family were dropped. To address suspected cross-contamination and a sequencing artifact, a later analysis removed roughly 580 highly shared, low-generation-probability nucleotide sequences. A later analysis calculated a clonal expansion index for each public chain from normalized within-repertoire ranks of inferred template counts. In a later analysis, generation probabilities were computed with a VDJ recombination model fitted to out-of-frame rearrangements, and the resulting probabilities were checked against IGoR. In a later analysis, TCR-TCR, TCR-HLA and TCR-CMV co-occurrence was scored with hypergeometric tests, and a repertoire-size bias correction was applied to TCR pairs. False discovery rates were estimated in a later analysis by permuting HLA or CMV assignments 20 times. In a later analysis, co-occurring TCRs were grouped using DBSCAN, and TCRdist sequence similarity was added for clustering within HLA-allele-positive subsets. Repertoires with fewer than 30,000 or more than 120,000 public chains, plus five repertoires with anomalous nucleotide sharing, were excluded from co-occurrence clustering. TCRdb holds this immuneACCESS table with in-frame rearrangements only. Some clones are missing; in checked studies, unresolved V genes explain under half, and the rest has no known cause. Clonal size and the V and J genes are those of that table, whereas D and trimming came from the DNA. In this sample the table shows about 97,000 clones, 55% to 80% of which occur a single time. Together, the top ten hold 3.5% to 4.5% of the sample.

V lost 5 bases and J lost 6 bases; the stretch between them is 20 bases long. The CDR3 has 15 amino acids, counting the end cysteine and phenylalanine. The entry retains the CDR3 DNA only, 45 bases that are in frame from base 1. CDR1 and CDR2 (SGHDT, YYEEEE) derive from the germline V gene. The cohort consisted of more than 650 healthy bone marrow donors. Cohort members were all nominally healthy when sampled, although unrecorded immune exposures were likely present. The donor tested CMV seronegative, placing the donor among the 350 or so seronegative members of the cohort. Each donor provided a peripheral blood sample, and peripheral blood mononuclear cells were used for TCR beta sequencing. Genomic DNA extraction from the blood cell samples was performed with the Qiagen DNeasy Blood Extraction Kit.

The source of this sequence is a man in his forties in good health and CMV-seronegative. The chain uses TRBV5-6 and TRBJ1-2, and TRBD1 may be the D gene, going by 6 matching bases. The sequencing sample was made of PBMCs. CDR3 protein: CASSEGEQGINGYTF. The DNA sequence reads TGTGCCAGCAGTGAAGGGGAACAGGGCATAAATGGCTACACCTTC.